These 26 T cell receptor beta chains were sequenced from one sample in a study of T cell responses to AZD1222 COVID-19 vaccine. This table comes from immunoSEQ multiplex PCR, and its TCRdb copy is limited to in-frame clones, with some not included. Here the sample spans some 110,000 clones, about 88% being singletons. This material consisted of peripheral blood, taken on day 0 of AZD1222 vaccination. The origin of the receptors is an adult in good health.

The CDR3 here is CASSLVLRDTQYF. The CDR3 bases are TGTGCCAGCAGCTTAGTACTCCGGGATACGCAGTATTTT. The V gene is TRBV11-2, the J gene TRBJ2-3; D gene unclear. The CDR3 runs 13 residues. V was trimmed by 1 base and J by 6 bases, leaving 8 bases between them. Per the germline V gene, CDR1 is SGHAT and CDR2 is FQNNGV.

The chain couples TRBV5-5 to TRBJ1-5, with a possible D match to TRBD1 (6 bases). The length of the CDR3 is 14 residues. Germline lookup yields CDR1 SGHKS and CDR2 YYEKEE (reference sequence). The V end was cut by 4 bases, the J end by 3 bases, with 11 bases between. The CDR3 DNA is TGTGCCAGCAGCCCTTGGGACACCAATCAGCCCCAGCATTTT. Translation: CASSPWDTNQPQHF.

This chain joins TRBV2 and TRBJ1-5, with unresolved D. The CDR3 runs 13 residues. Trimming pared 4 bases from V and 5 bases from J, leaving 9 bases between. From germline, CDR1 is SNHLY and CDR2 FYNNEI. The CDR3 bases are TGTGCCAGCAGTGTATCTCTTGATCAGCCCCAGCATTTT. It is translated as CASSVSLDQPQHF.

The chain combines TRBV28 with TRBJ2-1; the D is unclear. V lost 8 bases to trimming and J lost 0 bases, with 14 bases between them. The germline V gene has CDR1 MDHEN and CDR2 SYDVKM. The CDR3 runs 15 residues. Here the CDR3 DNA reads TGTGCCAGCGGCAGAAACATTCACTCCTACAATGAGCAGTTCTTC. It encodes CASGRNIHSYNEQFF.

V and J are TRBV19 and TRBJ1-5; D gene uncertain. This CDR3 comprises 15 residues. Germline values: CDR1 LNHDA, CDR2 SQIVND (reference sequence). The V end was cut by 1 base, the J end by 7 bases, with 14 bases between. The CDR3 bases are TGTGCCAGTAGTATAGCCGGGGAAGGGAGACAGCCCCAGCATTTT. As protein: CASSIAGEGRQPQHF.

Many counts were recorded for this clone. The J gene is TRBJ1-5, the V gene TRBV27; a possible D gene is TRBD1 (5 bases). This CDR3 has 14 residues. The germline CDR1 and CDR2 sequences are MNHEY and SMNVEV (reference sequence). Trimming pared 3 bases from V and 7 bases from J, leaving 13 bases between. As DNA, the CDR3 is TGTGCCAGCAGTTTCGGGGCGGATGGGCAGCCCCAGCATTTT. It codes for CASSFGADGQPQHF.

The rearrangement links TRBV4-1 to TRBJ2-3, with 8 bases matching TRBD2. Trimming at V came to 8 bases and at J to 8 bases, leaving 12 bases not matched to a gene. CDR3 length: 14 residues. The germline CDR1 and CDR2 sequences are MGHRA and YSYEKL. This CDR3 is CASLGGGSTSTQYF. CDR3 coding DNA: TGCGCCAGCCTCGGGGGGGGGAGCACAAGTACGCAGTATTTT.

The J gene is TRBJ2-2, the V gene TRBV14; TRBD2 might be the D (5 bases). V lost 5 bases, J lost 4 bases, and 14 bases lay in between. Germline CDR1 is SGHDN and CDR2 is FVKESK. The CDR3 has 15 amino acids. This CDR3 reads CASSSGLLVTGELFF. CDR3 coding DNA: TGTGCCAGCAGCTCCGGACTTTTGGTCACCGGGGAGCTGTTTTTT.

The V gene is TRBV7-2, the J gene TRBJ2-2; 8 bases align to TRBD2. With V trimmed by 1 base and J by 5 bases, 6 bases remained unmatched. The CDR3 has 16 residues. In germline, CDR1 is SGHTA, CDR2 FQGNSA. Here the CDR3 reads CASSLGLAGLTGELFF. The CDR3 coding sequence is TGTGCCAGCAGCTTAGGGCTAGCGGGCCTTACCGGGGAGCTGTTTTTT.

CDR3 protein: CASSGSISTDTQYF. CDR3 coding DNA: TGTGCCAGCAGTGGTAGCATTAGCACAGATACGCAGTATTTT. The chain uses TRBV2 and TRBJ2-3; D remains ambiguous. Germline loops: CDR1 SNHLY, CDR2 FYNNEI. The ends were cut back, 4 bases at V and 0 bases at J, with 8 bases in the middle. The length of the CDR3 is 14 residues.

V usage is TRBV9 and J usage is TRBJ1-5, with D unclear. CDR3 length equals 15 residues. Germline V gene sequence: CDR1 SGDLS, CDR2 YYNGEE. Trimming left V 0 bases short and J 5 bases short, with 12 bases between. The CDR3, as DNA: TGTGCCAGCAGCGTAGAGCCAGCCGGAGATCAGCCCCAGCATTTT. This encodes CASSVEPAGDQPQHF. Full variable domain (missing parts from reference TRBV9 and TRBJ1-5): DSGVTQTPKHLITATGQRVTLRCSPRSGDLSVYWYQQSLDQGLQFLIQYYNGEERAKGNILERFSAQQFPDLHSELNLSSLELGDSALYFCASSVEPAGDQPQHFGDGTRLSIL.

This chain connects TRBV29-1 to TRBJ2-7; possibly TRBD1 for D (5 bases). Germline V CDR1 and CDR2: SQVTM, ANQGSEA. CDR3 length equals 13 residues. V was shortened by 4 bases and J by 0 bases, with 10 bases between the two germline ends. The CDR3 is CSVATDNSYEQYF. In DNA form, the CDR3 reads TGCAGCGTTGCGACAGACAACTCCTACGAGCAGTACTTC.

This chain links TRBV28 with TRBJ1-5; D unresolved. The germline gives CDR1 MDHEN, CDR2 SYDVKM. Trimming took off 3 bases at V and 1 base at J, with 10 bases between the two ends. There are 15 residues in the CDR3. CDR3 protein: CASSLVTSSNQPQHF. CDR3 sequence (DNA): TGTGCCAGCAGTTTGGTAACATCAAGCAATCAGCCCCAGCATTTT.

V is TRBV6-2 or TRBV6-3 and J is TRBJ1-2; the match to TRBD1 covers 8 bases. V lost 2 bases, J lost 8 bases, and 4 bases stayed unmatched. Germline loops: CDR1 MNHEY, CDR2 SVGEGT. The CDR3 is 13 amino acids. This chain's CDR3 is CASSYGTGSGYTF. CDR3 nucleotide sequence: TGTGCCAGCAGTTACGGGACAGGTAGCGGCTACACCTTC.

This chain joins TRBV19 and TRBJ2-6, with D hard to call. CDR1 and CDR2 from the germline V gene are LNHDA and SQIVND (reference sequence). CDR3 length equals 14 residues. V lost 5 bases to trimming and J lost 3 bases, with 8 bases between them. The chain's CDR3 is CASSLILGANVLTF. Written as DNA, the CDR3 is TGTGCCAGTAGTCTTATACTTGGGGCCAACGTCCTGACTTTC. Drawing the rest from reference TRBV19 and TRBJ2-6, the complete variable domain is DGGITQSPKYLFRKEGQNVTLSCEQNLNHDAMYWYRQDPGQGLRLIYYSQIVNDFQKGDIAEGYSVSREKKESFPLTVTSAQKNPTAFYLCASSLILGANVLTFGAGSRLTVL.

The chain has TRBV28 and TRBJ1-2, with TRBD1 identical over 9 bases. CDR1 and CDR2 (germline): MDHEN, SYDVKM. Losses at the gene ends were 5 bases for V and 7 bases for J; bases not matched to a gene: 8. The CDR3 totals 14 residues. The CDR3 DNA follows: TGTGCCAGCAGTGAAGGGACAGGGTCTCGTGGCTACACCTTC. Amino acid sequence: CASSEGTGSRGYTF.

This chain connects TRBV19 to TRBJ2-6; no definite D call. The germline CDR1 and CDR2 sequences are LNHDA and SQIVND (reference sequence). V was trimmed by 5 bases and J by 0 bases, leaving 8 bases between them. The length of the CDR3 is 15 residues. The CDR3 coding sequence is TGTGCCAGTAGTGCGCAGTTCTCTGGGGCCAACGTCCTGACTTTC. Its protein product is CASSAQFSGANVLTF.

The chain joins TRBV28 to TRBJ2-7; 10 positions agree with TRBD1. This CDR3 has 15 residues. V was clipped by 3 bases and J by 5 bases; unmatched bases: 7. CDR1 and CDR2 (germline): MDHEN, SYDVKM. CDR3 in DNA: TGTGCCAGCAGTTTGCCCGGGACAGGGGCCCACGAGCAGTACTTC. Its translation: CASSLPGTGAHEQYF.

The rearrangement uses TRBV2 and TRBJ2-7; D unresolved. V was pared by 4 bases and J by 2 bases, with 9 bases between. This CDR3 has 13 residues. Germline V gene lookup returns CDR1 SNHLY and CDR2 FYNNEI. The CDR3 nucleotides read TGTGCCAGCAGTGGTCTCGACGCCTACGAGCAGTACTTC. Protein product: CASSGLDAYEQYF.

The DNA for the CDR3 is TGTGCCTTCGATGACAGCTTTCAGCCCCAGCATTTT. Translated: CAFDDSFQPQHF. The genes are TRBV30 and TRBJ1-5, with TRBD1 as a possible D gene (5 bases). Per germline, CDR1 GTSNPN and CDR2 SVGIG (reference sequence). The CDR3 totals 12 residues. The V end lost 7 bases, the J end lost 6 bases, and 13 bases lay between the germline ends.

V and J are TRBV27 and TRBJ2-2; D is unclear. CDR1 MNHEY and CDR2 SMNVEV come from the germline V gene (reference sequence). Between the trimmed V and J ends, which lost 3 bases and 1 base, there was a span of 3 bases. The CDR3 spans 13 residues. As DNA, the CDR3 is TGTGCCAGCAGTTTCATGAACACCGGGGAGCTGTTTTTT. Translating gives CASSFMNTGELFF.

CDR3 bases: TGTGCCAGCAGCTCAAGGACAGGAAGCTACGAGCAGTACTTC. Translating it yields CASSSRTGSYEQYF. The rearrangement links TRBV5-5 to TRBJ2-7; 7 bases match TRBD1. V lost 3 bases to trimming and J lost 3 bases; unmatched junction nucleotides: 6. The germline CDR1 and CDR2 sequences are SGHKS and YYEKEE (reference sequence). This CDR3 has 14 amino acids.

Comments on this clone: One end of the junction fails to match germline, which may point to a read error. The chain carries TRBV30 and TRBJ1-2; D not certain. The V gene's germline CDR1 is GTSNPN and CDR2 SVGIG (reference sequence). The CDR3 contains 12 residues. The CDR3 sequence: CAWLGFPVGNTF. CDR3 nucleotides: TGTGCCTGGCTGGGCTTCCCGGTTGGCAACACCTTC. Combining the CDR3 with reference TRBV30 and TRBJ1-2 gives the whole variable domain SQTIHQWPATLVQPVGSPLSLECTVEGTSNPNLYWYRQAAGRGLQLLFYSVGIGQISSEVPQNLSASRPQDRQFILSSKKLLLSDSGFYLCAWLGFPVGNTFGSGTRLTVV.

The rearrangement links TRBV2 to TRBJ1-5; D gene ambiguous. V was cut by 8 bases and J by 5 bases, with 13 bases left in between. CDR1 is SNHLY and CDR2 is FYNNEI in the germline V gene. The CDR3 is made up of 13 amino acids. The CDR3 region is CASSGGIHQPQHF. The DNA of the CDR3 is TGTGCCAGCTCAGGAGGGATCCATCAGCCCCAGCATTTT. Combining the CDR3 with reference TRBV2 and TRBJ1-5 gives the whole variable domain EPEVTQTPSHQVTQMGQEVILRCVPISNHLYFYWYRQILGQKVEFLVSFYNNEISEKSEIFDDQFSVERPDGSNFTLKIRSTKLEDSAMYFCASSGGIHQPQHFGDGTRLSIL.

The chain is built from TRBV5-1 and TRBJ2-1; D is unclear. Deletions cut 4 bases from V and 8 bases from J, with 16 bases between. Germline V gives CDR1 SGHRS, CDR2 YFSETQ. There are 14 residues in the CDR3. The CDR3 nucleotides are TGCGCCAGCAGCCCCCTGGTTAGGAATGATGAGCAGTTCTTC. Its protein product is CASSPLVRNDEQFF.

Here the CDR3 reads CASSFQGTHPRETQYF. DNA of the CDR3: TGTGCCAGCAGCTTTCAAGGGACCCACCCCCGGGAGACCCAGTACTTC. This chain uses TRBV7-9 with TRBJ2-5; D might be TRBD1 or TRBD2, each matching 5 bases. The V end lost 3 bases, the J end lost 5 bases, and 19 bases lay between the germline ends. Germline loops: CDR1 SEHNR, CDR2 FQNEAQ (reference sequence). The CDR3 contains 16 residues.